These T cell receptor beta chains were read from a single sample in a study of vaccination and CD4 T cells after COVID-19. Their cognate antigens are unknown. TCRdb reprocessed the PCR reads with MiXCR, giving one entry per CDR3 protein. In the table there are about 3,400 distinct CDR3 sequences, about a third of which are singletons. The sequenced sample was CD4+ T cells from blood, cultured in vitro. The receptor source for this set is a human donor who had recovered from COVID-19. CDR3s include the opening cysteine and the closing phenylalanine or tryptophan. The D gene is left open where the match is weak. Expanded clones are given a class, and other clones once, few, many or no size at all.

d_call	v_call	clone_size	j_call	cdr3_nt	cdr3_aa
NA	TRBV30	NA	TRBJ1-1	TGTGCCTGGAGTTCGATGGTGAACACTGAAGCTTTCTTT	CAWSSMVNTEAFF
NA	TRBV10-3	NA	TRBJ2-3	TGTGCCATCAGTGAGTGGTCAGGGAGCACAGATACGCAGTATTTT	CAISEWSGSTDTQYF
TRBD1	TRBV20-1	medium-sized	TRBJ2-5	TGCAGTGCTTGGACAGGGGGAGGACAGACCCAGTACTTC	CSAWTGGGQTQYF
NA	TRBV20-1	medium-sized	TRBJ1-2	TGCAGTGCTAGAGAAGGGGGGGACTATGGCTACACCTTC	CSAREGGDYGYTF
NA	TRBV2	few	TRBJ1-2	TGTGCCAGCAGTGAAATGTCGGCAGGCTATGGCTACACCTTC	CASSEMSAGYGYTF
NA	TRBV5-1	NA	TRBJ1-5	TGCGCCAGCAGCCCTGGCGAGGGATGGGCTCAGCCCCAGCATTTT	CASSPGEGWAQPQHF
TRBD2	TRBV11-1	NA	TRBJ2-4	TGTGCCAGCAGCTTAGGGGGGGGTTCGGGCATTCAGTACTTC	CASSLGGGSGIQYF
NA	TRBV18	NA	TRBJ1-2	TGTGCCAGCTCGCCGGACAGTAACTATGGCTACACCTTC	CASSPDSNYGYTF
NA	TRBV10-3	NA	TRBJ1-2	TGTGCCATCACCGGGGGAGGAGGCTACACCTTC	CAITGGGGYTF
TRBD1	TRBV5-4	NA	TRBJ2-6	TGTGCCAGCAGCATCGGACAGGGGGCCATCCTTGCTGGGGCCAACGTCCTGACTTTC	CASSIGQGAILAGANVLTF
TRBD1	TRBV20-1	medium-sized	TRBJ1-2	TGCAGTGCCGGGACAGCCTATGGCTACACCTTC	CSAGTAYGYTF
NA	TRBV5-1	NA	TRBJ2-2	TGCGCCAGCAGCCCCTCAGTCAGGGGTGTGGGCGGGGAGCTGTTTTTT	CASSPSVRGVGGELFF
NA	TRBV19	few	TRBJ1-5	TGTGCCAGTAGTATGTGGAACGGGAGAGATCAGCCCCAGCATTTT	CASSMWNGRDQPQHF
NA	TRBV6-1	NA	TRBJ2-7	TGTGCCAGCAGAATGGACGGAACCTACGAGCAGTACTTC	CASRMDGTYEQYF
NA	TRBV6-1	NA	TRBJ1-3	TGTGCCAGCAGTGAAGGTCCCAGCTCTGGAAACACCATATATTTT	CASSEGPSSGNTIYF
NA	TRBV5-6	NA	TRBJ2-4	TGTGCCAGCAGCTTGGATTACAGAGAAAACATTCAGTACTTC	CASSLDYRENIQYF
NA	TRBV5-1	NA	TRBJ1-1	TGCGCCAGCAGGGTTGGTTGGTCCTCAAACACTGAAGCTTTCTTT	CASRVGWSSNTEAFF
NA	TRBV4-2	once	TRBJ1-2	TGTGCCAGCAGCCAAATAGCAGGGCTTGCCTCCGTTGGCTACACCTTC	CASSQIAGLASVGYTF
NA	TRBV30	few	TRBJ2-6	TGTGCCTGGACAGGATTAACCGCTGGCGGGGCCAACGTCCTGACTTTC	CAWTGLTAGGANVLTF
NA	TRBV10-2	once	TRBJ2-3	TGCGCCAGCAGGGGACCCTTTGAAGGAGATACGCAGTATTTT	CASRGPFEGDTQYF
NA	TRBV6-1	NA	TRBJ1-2	TGTGCCAGCACTCCCATGCTTGAGACACCAAACTATGGCCACACCTTC	CASTPMLETPNYGHTF
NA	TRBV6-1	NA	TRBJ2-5	TGTGCCAGCTCGAGAGGTGAAGAGACCCAGTACTTC	CASSRGEETQYF
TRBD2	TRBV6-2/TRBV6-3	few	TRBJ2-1	TGTGCCAGCAGTGCGGGACTAGCGTCCTACAATGAGCAGTTCTTC	CASSAGLASYNEQFF
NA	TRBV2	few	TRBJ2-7	TGTGCCAGCAGTGTCGGGCGGGATACCTACGAGCAGTACTTC	CASSVGRDTYEQYF
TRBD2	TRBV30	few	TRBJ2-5	TGTGCCTGGAGTTGGGGACTAGCGGCCTCAGGGGGGACCCAGTACTTC	CAWSWGLAASGGTQYF
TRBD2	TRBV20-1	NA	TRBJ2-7	TGCAGTGCTGGGACTAGCGGGGGTCTCCAGTACGAGCAGTACTTC	CSAGTSGGLQYEQYF
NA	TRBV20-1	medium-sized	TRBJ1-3	TGCAGTGCTAGAGAATTCGAAGGGGCTGGAAACACCATATATTTT	CSAREFEGAGNTIYF
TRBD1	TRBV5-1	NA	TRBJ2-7	TGCGCCAGCAGCTTGGAGGGACAGGGATGGTACGAGCAGTACTTC	CASSLEGQGWYEQYF